This T cell receptor (beta chain) came from a study of cytomegalovirus exposure and HLA in healthy donors. Concerning this clone: As yet, its antigen is unknown.

Study-level points and caveats: Per a prior analysis, the majority of TCR beta V segments were productive roughly 90% or roughly 30% of the time. Most TCR sequences were seen very rarely across donors, but some public TCRs occurred in many. A later analysis showed HLA-associated TCR beta chains outstripping equally common others in clonal expansion.

The CDR3 is 14 amino acids. Germline V CDR1 and CDR2: LGHNA, YNFKEQ. V was pared by 0 bases and J by 0 bases, with 6 bases between. PCR used 60 Vbeta primers and 13 Jbeta primers. Data came from immunoSEQ multiplex PCR; TCRdb stores just in-frame clones and leaves some out. The sample gives about 150,000 clones, roughly 80% of which show up once; around 6.6% is in the top ten. The sequence was obtained from a woman aged 50 to 60 in good health and CMV-seropositive. This chain links TRBV4-2 with TRBJ2-7; D gene uncertain. What was sequenced was PBMCs. CDR3 residues: CASSQEEASYEQYF. DNA for the CDR3: TGTGCCAGCAGCCAAGAAGAGGCCTCCTACGAGCAGTACTTC.